The 23 T cell receptor beta chains below come from one sample, sequenced in a study of Graves' ophthalmopathy and Graves' hyperthyroidism. RNA transcripts served as template for amplifying TCR beta CDR3 sequences. The first-round RT-PCR employed HTBI primers together with the Qiagen OneStep RT-PCR kit. A multiplex PCR was then performed as the second round. In TCRdb, the multiplex PCR reads were re-called with MiXCR into one record per CDR3 protein. Counted here are 350,000 to 400,000 distinct CDR3 sequences, approximately 15% occurring once; the ten biggest clones make up about 7.3%. The sequenced material came from peripheral blood. The source is a woman in her late teens or twenties with stable Graves' hyperthyroidism.

This clonotype was seen at least ten times. The gene calls are TRBV5-1 and TRBJ1-2, with 10 bases fitting TRBD1. CDR1 is SGHRS, CDR2 YFSETQ, per germline. After removal of 4 bases from V and 4 bases from J, the junction contained 7 bases not matched to a gene. The CDR3 extends over 15 amino acids. The CDR3 here is CASSGTGTGVYGYTF. Written as DNA, the CDR3 is TGCGCCAGCAGCGGAACCGGGACAGGGGTCTATGGCTACACCTTC. Full variable domain (rest looked up from reference TRBV5-1 and TRBJ1-2): KAGVTQTPRYLIKTRGQQVTLSCSPISGHRSVSWYQQTPGQGLQFLFEYFSETQRNKGNFPGRFSGRQFSNSRSEMNVSTLELGDSALYLCASSGTGTGVYGYTFGSGTRLTVV.

The chain employs TRBV10-3 and TRBJ2-5, with 12 nucleotides matching TRBD2. The CDR3 spans 15 residues. The germline CDR1 and CDR2 sequences are ENHRY and SYGVKD. The V segment lost 6 bases and the J segment 4 bases; nucleotides outside the gene matches: 6. CDR3 sequence (DNA): TGTGCCATCAGCCCGACTAGCGGGGGCGGAGAGACCCAGTACTTC. Translation gives CAISPTSGGGETQYF.

This clonotype was seen many times. The genes are TRBV27 and TRBJ1-1; 7 nucleotides align to TRBD1. The CDR3 has 20 residues. Per the germline V gene, CDR1 is MNHEY and CDR2 is SMNVEV (reference sequence). Germline trimming cut 4 bases from V and 0 bases from J; bases unmatched to any gene: 20. The CDR3 coding sequence is TGTGCCAGCAGTTCTATTCCCGATTTACAGGGGCGGTTCGTGAACACTGAAGCTTTCTTT. This sequence encodes CASSSIPDLQGRFVNTEAFF.

The sample holds many counts of this clonotype. This chain connects TRBV9 to TRBJ1-1, with a possible D match to TRBD1 (5 bases). Germline V gene sequence: CDR1 SGDLS, CDR2 YYNGEE. The V end lost 0 bases, the J end lost 4 bases, and 13 bases lay between the germline ends. CDR3 size: 15 residues. CDR3 in amino acids: CASSVGDGRSTEAFF. The CDR3 nucleotides read TGTGCCAGCAGCGTAGGGGACGGACGGAGCACTGAAGCTTTCTTT.

This clonotype was detected many times. V gene TRBV6-1 combines with J gene TRBJ1-3; D is uncertain. The CDR3 sequence is 14 residues long. Germline V gene lookup returns CDR1 MNHNS and CDR2 SASEGT. Trimming removed 2 bases at V and 3 bases at J, with 8 bases between. The CDR3 here is CASSERQNGNTIYF. The DNA for the CDR3 is TGTGCCAGCAGTGAACGGCAGAATGGAAACACCATATATTTT.

This clonotype was picked up many times. The chain joins TRBV11-2 to TRBJ2-6; tentative D call: TRBD2 (5 bases). This CDR3 has 17 amino acids. V was shortened by 4 bases and J by 0 bases, with 13 bases between the two germline ends. Germline loops: CDR1 SGHAT, CDR2 FQNNGV. CDR3 residues: CASSSPGKLSGANVLTF. The CDR3, as DNA: TGTGCCAGCAGCTCCCCGGGGAAGCTCTCTGGGGCCAACGTCCTGACTTTC.

As for this clonotype: This sequence may be a read error, since a much larger clone differs from it by one base. J is TRBJ1-2 and V is TRBV6-2 or TRBV6-3; D gene unclear. This CDR3 is 13 amino acids long. Germline assignment: CDR1 MNHEY and CDR2 SVGEGT. The CDR3 is CASRWTQSYCYTF. The CDR3 nucleotides read TGTGCCAGCAGATGGACCCAATCCTATTGCTACACCTTC.

V usage is TRBV12-3 or TRBV12-4 and J usage is TRBJ1-5; D not certain. Trimming pared 8 bases from V and 0 bases from J, leaving 20 bases between. The CDR3 length is 17 residues. The CDR3 reads CASSPRSASDSNQPQHF. The CDR3 region has the DNA TGTGCCAGCTCACCAAGGTCCGCCAGCGATAGCAATCAGCCCCAGCATTTT.

This clonotype was recorded a few times. The V and J genes are TRBV20-1 and TRBJ2-7; 11 bases match TRBD1. V shed 4 bases, J shed 3 bases, and the junction held 8 bases outside the gene matches. CDR1 is DFQATT, CDR2 SNEGSKA, per germline (reference sequence). This CDR3 is built from 15 residues. In nucleotides, the CDR3 is TGCAGTGCTAACACCGGGACAGGGGGGTACTACGAGCAGTACTTC. This sequence encodes CSANTGTGGYYEQYF.

Ten or more counts support this clonotype. The V call is TRBV6-5, the J call TRBJ2-2, with D perhaps TRBD1 (6 bases). The CDR3 is 14 residues long. Germline CDR1 and CDR2: MNHEY and SVGAGI. V shed 7 bases and J shed 4 bases, with 13 bases lying between them. For the CDR3, the DNA is TGTGCCAGCACCCTACAGGGTTTCACCGGGGAGCTGTTTTTT. Its protein is CASTLQGFTGELFF.

This clonotype turned up a few times. A read error may be the cause here, since a much bigger clone is one base away. This chain links TRBV6-4 with TRBJ2-7, with D perhaps matching TRBD1 (5 bases). CDR1 MRHNA and CDR2 SNTAGT come from the germline V gene. Trimming stripped 8 bases from V and 6 bases from J, with 11 bases between. The CDR3 runs to 11 residues. The CDR3 protein is CASARESEQYF. DNA of the CDR3: TGTGCCAGCGCCAGGGAAAGCGAGCAGTACTTC.

This clonotype came up once. No conserved phenylalanine or tryptophan ends this CDR3, so it is likely a read error. This chain uses TRBV20-1 with TRBJ2-3; D is perhaps TRBD1 (6 bases). This CDR3 comprises 13 residues. Germline assignment: CDR1 DFQATT and CDR2 SNEGSKA (reference sequence). V lost 3 bases to trimming and J lost 6 bases, with 13 bases between them. DNA for the CDR3: TGCAGTGCTAGGGGTTCTAGGGGGGATACGCAGTATTGT. Amino acid sequence: CSARGSRGDTQYC.

This clonotype was recorded many times. A read error may produce the germline difference seen at one junction end. The gene calls are TRBV5-5 and TRBJ1-2; D ambiguous. CDR3 length: 14 amino acids. Germline loops: CDR1 SGHKS, CDR2 YYEKEE (reference sequence). CDR3 sequence: CASRLGFSDYGYTF. CDR3 DNA: TGTGCCAGCAGGTTGGGATTCTCAGACTATGGCTACACCTTC.

The chain is built from TRBV11-2 and TRBJ2-7; the D call may be TRBD1 or TRBD2 (6 bases each). With 4 bases removed from V and 5 bases from J, the gap between germline ends came to 18 bases. This CDR3 contains 15 residues. Germline CDR1 SGHAT, CDR2 FQNNGV. This chain's CDR3 is CASSSHLTGADEQYF. The CDR3 DNA reads TGTGCCAGCAGCTCCCACCTAACGGGGGCGGACGAGCAGTACTTC.

This clonotype was observed a few times. The chain joins TRBV11-2 to TRBJ2-2; possible D gene TRBD1, 5 bases. Trimming pared 4 bases from V and 1 base from J, leaving 13 bases between. The CDR3 covers 16 residues. Germline V gives CDR1 SGHAT, CDR2 FQNNGV. The CDR3 sequence: CASSSVRVQNTGELFF. The CDR3 nucleotides are TGTGCCAGCAGCTCTGTCAGGGTGCAGAACACCGGGGAGCTGTTTTTT. The full variable domain, its missing parts supplied by reference TRBV11-2 and TRBJ2-2, is EAGVAQSPRYKIIEKRQSVAFWCNPISGHATLYWYQQILGQGPKLLIQFQNNGVVDDSQLPKDRFSAERLKGVDSTLKIQPAKLEDSAVYLCASSSVRVQNTGELFFGEGSRLTVL.

Notes on this clonotype: One end of the junction fails to match germline, which may point to a read error. The V gene is TRBV20-1, the J gene TRBJ1-1; D call uncertain. This CDR3 is built from 13 residues. CDR1 is DFQATT and CDR2 is SNEGSKA in the germline V gene (reference sequence). The CDR3 sequence is CSASSIPNTDAFF. CDR3 nucleotides: TGCAGTGCTAGTTCCATCCCGAACACTGATGCTTTCTTT.

Many counts were recorded for this clonotype. CDR3 sequence: CASSSSGGGIYGYTF. The CDR3, as DNA: TGTGCCAGCAGCTCCTCCGGCGGGGGAATATATGGCTACACCTTC. This rearrangement joins TRBV27 to TRBJ1-2, with D possibly matching TRBD1 (5 bases). The V gene lost 6 bases and the J gene lost 5 bases, with 19 bases spanning the gap. Per germline, CDR1 MNHEY and CDR2 SMNVEV (reference sequence). The CDR3 spans 15 residues.

This rearrangement joins TRBV20-1 to TRBJ1-1; TRBD1 matches at 8 bases. The length of the CDR3 is 13 residues. V was clipped by 6 bases and J by 4 bases; unmatched bases: 7. Germline CDR1 and CDR2: DFQATT and SNEGSKA (reference sequence). The CDR3 loop reads CSASITGGTEAFF. The CDR3 region has the DNA TGCAGTGCCTCAATTACAGGGGGCACTGAAGCTTTCTTT.

The table lists this clonotype with many counts. V gene TRBV6-1 combines with J gene TRBJ1-6, with D unclear. V was shortened by 7 bases and J by 0 bases, with 13 bases between the two germline ends. Germline CDR1 and CDR2: MNHNS and SASEGT. This CDR3 is 16 amino acids long. The CDR3 region has the DNA TGTGCCAGCAAGGAGTTAGGGAGCTCCTATAATTCACCCCTCCACTTT. Amino acids: CASKELGSSYNSPLHF.

This clonotype has ten or more counts. The gene calls are TRBV19 and TRBJ2-7; 7 positions match TRBD2. Trimming cost V 5 bases and J 7 bases; bases outside gene matches: 11. The CDR3 sequence is 14 residues long. Germline CDR1 LNHDA, CDR2 SQIVND (reference sequence). CDR3 amino acids: CASSRTGTTLEQYF. In nucleotides, the CDR3 is TGTGCCAGTAGTCGCACCGGGACTACCTTGGAGCAGTACTTC.

The CDR3 sequence is CASSVGTGGLNTGELFF. The CDR3 nucleotides are TGTGCCAGCAGTGTGGGGACAGGGGGTCTAAACACCGGGGAGCTGTTTTTT. This rearrangement joins TRBV28 to TRBJ2-2, with 11 bases lining up with TRBD1. V shed 5 bases, J shed 2 bases, and the junction held 7 bases outside the gene matches. Germline CDR1 and CDR2: MDHEN and SYDVKM. The CDR3 is 17 amino acids.

Concerning this clonotype: A much larger clone lies one base from this, so it may be a read error. V gene TRBV15 combines with J gene TRBJ2-5; D may be TRBD1 (5 bases). The germline CDR1 and CDR2 sequences are LNHNV and YYDKDF (reference sequence). CDR3 length: 16 residues. CDR3 in amino acids: CATSRDAGSKQETKYF. The CDR3 DNA follows: TGTGCCACCAGCAGAGATGCAGGGTCCAAACAAGAGACCAAGTACTTC. The full variable domain, in which reference TRBV15 and TRBJ2-5 provide the parts outside the CDR3, is DAMVIQNPRYQVTQFGKPVTLSCSQTLNHNVMYWYQQKSSQAPKLLFHYYDKDFNNEADTPDNFQSRRPNTSFCFLDIRSPGLGDTAMYLCATSRDAGSKQETKYFGPGTRLLVL.

This clonotype was found many times. J is TRBJ1-2 and V is TRBV6-2 or TRBV6-3, with D unclear. V lost 4 bases to trimming and J lost 0 bases, with 24 bases between them. The CDR3 sequence is 19 residues long. CDR1 is MNHEY and CDR2 is SVGEGT in the germline V gene. As DNA, the CDR3 is TGTGCCAGCAGTTCCCTGACACGCCTGGACTCCAAGACTAACTATGGCTACACCTTC. Translating gives CASSSLTRLDSKTNYGYTF.